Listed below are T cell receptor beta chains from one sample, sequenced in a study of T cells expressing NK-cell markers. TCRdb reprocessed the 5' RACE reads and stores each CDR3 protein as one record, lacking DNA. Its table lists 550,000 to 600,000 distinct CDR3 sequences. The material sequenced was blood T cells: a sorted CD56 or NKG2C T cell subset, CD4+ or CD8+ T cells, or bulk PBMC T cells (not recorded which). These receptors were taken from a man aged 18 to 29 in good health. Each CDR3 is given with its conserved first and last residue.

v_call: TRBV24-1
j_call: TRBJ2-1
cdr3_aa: CATSDLPGNEQFF

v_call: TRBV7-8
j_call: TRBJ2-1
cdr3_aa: CASSPRREVSYNEQFF

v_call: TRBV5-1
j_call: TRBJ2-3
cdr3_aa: CASSLVYSGSGFSTDTQYF

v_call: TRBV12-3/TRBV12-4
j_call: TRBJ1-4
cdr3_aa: CASSTDRGGLANEKLFF

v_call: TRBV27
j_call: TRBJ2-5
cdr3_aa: CASSLSAAAIQTQYF

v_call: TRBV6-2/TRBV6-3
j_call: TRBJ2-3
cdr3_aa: CASSFPGSGITDTQYF

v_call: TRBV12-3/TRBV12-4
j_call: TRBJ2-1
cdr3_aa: CASLSGVKDEQFF

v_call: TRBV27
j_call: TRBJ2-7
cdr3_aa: CASSLYGWAYEQYF

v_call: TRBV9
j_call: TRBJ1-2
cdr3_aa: CASSLRSDRDGNYGYTF

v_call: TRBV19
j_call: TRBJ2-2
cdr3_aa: CASSTRTRGPNTGELFF

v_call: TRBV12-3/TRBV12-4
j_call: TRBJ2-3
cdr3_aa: CASSAGTGGLRDTQYF

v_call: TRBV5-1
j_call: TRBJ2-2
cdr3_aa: CASSSSLARMRGELFF

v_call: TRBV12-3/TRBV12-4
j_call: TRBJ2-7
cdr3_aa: CASQRQAGEQYF

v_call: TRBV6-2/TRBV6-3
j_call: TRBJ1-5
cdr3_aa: CASSHPSGYSNQPQHF

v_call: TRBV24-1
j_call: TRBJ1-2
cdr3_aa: CATSSGLRQGYGYTF

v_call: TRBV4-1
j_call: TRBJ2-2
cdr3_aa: CASSQDPRGANTGELFF

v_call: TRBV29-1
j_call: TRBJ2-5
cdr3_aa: CSVIVSGTQYF

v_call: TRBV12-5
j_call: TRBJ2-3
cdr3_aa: CASGPGLAGGSDTQYF

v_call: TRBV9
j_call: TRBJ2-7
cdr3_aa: CASSVASSGRAFHEQYF

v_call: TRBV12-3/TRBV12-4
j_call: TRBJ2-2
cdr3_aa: CASSLDRGSHTGELFF

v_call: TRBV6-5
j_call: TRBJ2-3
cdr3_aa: CASSPGFPDTQYF

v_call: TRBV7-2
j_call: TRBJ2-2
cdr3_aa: CASSLLKAAGELFF

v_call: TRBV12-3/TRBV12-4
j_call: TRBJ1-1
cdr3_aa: CASSFSRGVGTEAFF

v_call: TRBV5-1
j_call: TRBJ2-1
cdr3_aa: CASSLVGLAGASAAYNEQFF

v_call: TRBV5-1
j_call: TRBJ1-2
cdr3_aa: CASSLFDRTRGYTF

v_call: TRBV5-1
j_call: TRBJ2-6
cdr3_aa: CASSFRSRSSSGANVLTF

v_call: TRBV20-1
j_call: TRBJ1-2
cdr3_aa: CSAIQDLGGYTF

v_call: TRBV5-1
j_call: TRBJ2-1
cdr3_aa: CASSLGGSGGGRAEFF